Shown below are 22 T cell receptor beta chains from a single sample sequenced in a study of vaccination and CD4 T cells after COVID-19. TCRdb independently ran MiXCR on the PCR reads; one entry per CDR3 protein. The sample comprises tens of thousands of distinct CDR3 sequences, about 58% of which are singletons, and over 0.9% rests with the top ten. The sample was CD4+ T cells from blood, taken before SARS-CoV-2 vaccination. The origin of the receptors is a human donor who had recovered from COVID-19.

The J gene is TRBJ1-3, the V gene TRBV7-6; D not resolved. V lost 2 bases to trimming and J lost 0 bases, with 11 bases between them. Germline V gene sequence: CDR1 SGHVS, CDR2 FNYEAQ. The CDR3 is 16 residues long. The chain's CDR3 is CASSLRSRASGNTIYF. The CDR3 DNA is TGTGCCAGCAGCTTAAGATCTCGGGCCTCTGGAAACACCATATATTTT.

The chain joins TRBV2 to TRBJ2-7; the D gene is possibly TRBD1 (5 bases). The germline V gene has CDR1 SNHLY and CDR2 FYNNEI. V lost 3 bases to trimming and J lost 1 base, with 13 bases between them. CDR3 length equals 15 residues. This CDR3 reads CASSETQGWSYEQYF. In DNA form, the CDR3 reads TGTGCCAGCAGTGAGACCCAGGGTTGGTCCTACGAGCAGTACTTC.

This chain joins TRBV7-8 and TRBJ2-7; 8 positions agree with TRBD2. Germline CDR1 reads SGHVS; CDR2 reads FQNEAQ. The CDR3 runs to 14 residues. Trimming took 5 bases from V and 0 from J; bases not matched to a gene: 3. The CDR3 spells CASSGTRGSYEQYF. The DNA of the CDR3 is TGTGCCAGCAGCGGGACTAGGGGCTCCTACGAGCAGTACTTC.

The chain is built from TRBV15 and TRBJ2-7; no clear D gene. This CDR3 region has 14 residues. Trimming pared 6 bases from V and 0 bases from J, leaving 12 bases between. Per germline, CDR1 LNHNV and CDR2 YYDKDF (reference sequence). This CDR3 is CATRRSQSSYEQYF. Written as DNA, the CDR3 is TGTGCCACCAGACGAAGTCAAAGCTCCTACGAGCAGTACTTC.

This clonotype was detected a few times. The rearrangement joins TRBV6-2 or TRBV6-3 to TRBJ2-3; no firm D call. CDR1 and CDR2 from the germline V gene are MNHEY and SVGEGT. CDR3 length: 15 amino acids. V dropped 7 bases and J dropped 2 bases, with 16 bases sitting between them. DNA for the CDR3: TGTGCCAGCATGCGGAGTCAGACGCTCACAGATACGCAGTATTTT. It specifies CASMRSQTLTDTQYF.

The chain recombines TRBV12-3 or TRBV12-4 with TRBJ1-3, with 10 positions matching TRBD1. The V segment lost 3 bases and the J segment 4 bases; nucleotides outside the gene matches: 3. The CDR3 contains 15 residues. The CDR3 sequence is CASSLGTGDGNTIYF. The CDR3 bases are TGTGCCAGCAGTTTGGGGACAGGGGACGGAAACACCATATATTTT.

This sequence joins TRBV20-1 and TRBJ1-1; TRBD1 might be the D (5 bases). Germline lookup yields CDR1 DFQATT and CDR2 SNEGSKA (reference sequence). CDR3 length: 12 amino acids. V dropped 2 bases and J dropped 6 bases, with 10 bases sitting between them. The CDR3 DNA reads TGCAGTGCTAGACAGGGCCTCCCTGAAGCTTTCTTT. Residues: CSARQGLPEAFF.

This chain links TRBV7-2 with TRBJ2-3; D not certain. From germline, CDR1 is SGHTA and CDR2 FQGNSA. Between the trimmed V and J ends, which lost 4 bases and 1 base, there was a span of 12 bases. This CDR3 spans 15 amino acids. The CDR3 DNA is TGTGCCAGCAGCTCCCCCCGCGCCCGCACAGATACGCAGTATTTT. This sequence encodes CASSSPRARTDTQYF.

This rearrangement joins TRBV28 to TRBJ1-2, with D possibly matching TRBD1 (6 bases). This CDR3 is built from 14 residues. Between the trimmed V and J ends, which lost 5 bases and 8 bases, there was a span of 18 bases. Germline CDR1 and CDR2: MDHEN and SYDVKM. The CDR3 nucleotides are TGTGCCAGCAGTCTGCAGGGGCCCCCGGGGGGCTACACCTTC. This gives the protein CASSLQGPPGGYTF.

This clonotype was observed a handful of times. The gene calls are TRBV6-1 and TRBJ2-7; tentatively, D is TRBD1 (6 bases). CDR3 length: 14 amino acids. Trimming cost V 6 bases and J 0 bases, with 12 bases left between them. Germline values: CDR1 MNHNS, CDR2 SASEGT. The CDR3 coding sequence is TGTGCCAGCAGCCAGGGGATTAGCTCCTACGAGCAGTACTTC. This codes for CASSQGISSYEQYF.

The chain couples TRBV5-1 to TRBJ1-1; 9 bases are a match to TRBD1. Germline CDR1 and CDR2: SGHRS and YFSETQ. J lost 5 bases, V lost 6 bases, and 5 bases had no gene match. CDR3 length: 13 amino acids. Here the CDR3 reads CASTEQGATEAFF. The CDR3 nucleotides read TGCGCCAGCACCGAACAGGGGGCAACTGAAGCTTTCTTT. The entire variable domain, with the rest obtained from reference TRBV5-1 and TRBJ1-1, is as follows: KAGVTQTPRYLIKTRGQQVTLSCSPISGHRSVSWYQQTPGQGLQFLFEYFSETQRNKGNFPGRFSGRQFSNSRSEMNVSTLELGDSALYLCASTEQGATEAFFGQGTRLTVV.

The chain is built from TRBV12-3 or TRBV12-4 and TRBJ2-7; D gene unclear. CDR3 length: 14 residues. The ends were cut back, 4 bases at V and 0 bases at J, with 10 bases in the middle. DNA for the CDR3: TGTGCCAGCAGTTCACGTCCTAGCTCCTACGAGCAGTACTTC. It is translated as CASSSRPSSYEQYF.

This clonotype was seen only a few times. CDR3 in amino acids: CSARGVRAGATDTQYF. In DNA, the CDR3 is TGCAGTGCTAGAGGGGTAAGGGCGGGAGCAACAGATACGCAGTATTTT. This chain links TRBV20-1 with TRBJ2-3; TRBD2 matches 7 bases. The V and J ends lost 1 base and 3 bases, in that order; junction bases with no gene match: 10. CDR1 is DFQATT and CDR2 is SNEGSKA in the germline V gene (reference sequence). This CDR3 comprises 16 residues.

The gene calls are TRBV24-1 and TRBJ2-3, with D possibly being TRBD2 (7 bases). V shed 4 bases and J shed 2 bases, with 15 bases lying between them. The germline V gene encodes CDR1 KGHDR and CDR2 SFDVKD. CDR3 size: 16 residues. DNA of the CDR3: TGTGCCACCAGTGACAAGGGAGGGGGTTTCACAGATACGCAGTATTTT. Translating it yields CATSDKGGGFTDTQYF.

The chain carries TRBV20-1 and TRBJ2-1, with D perhaps given as TRBD1 or TRBD2 (5 bases each). Germline CDR1 reads DFQATT; CDR2 reads SNEGSKA (reference sequence). CDR3 length equals 13 residues. V gave up 6 bases and J gave up 3 bases, with 12 bases separating them. Written as DNA, the CDR3 is TGCAGTGCCGAGGGCAGGGACTACAATGAGCAGTTCTTC. This encodes CSAEGRDYNEQFF.

The chain is built from TRBV30 and TRBJ2-3; 7 bases are shared with TRBD1. Trimming at V came to 7 bases and at J to 3 bases, leaving 10 bases not matched to a gene. Germline loops: CDR1 GTSNPN, CDR2 SVGIG (reference sequence). The CDR3 runs to 14 residues. CDR3 sequence reads: CASSRGISTDTQYF. CDR3 coding DNA: TGTGCCTCGTCCAGGGGGATCTCTACAGATACGCAGTATTTT.

The chain uses TRBV6-1 and TRBJ2-1, with 12 bases identical to TRBD1. The ends lost 5 bases at V and 9 bases at J; junction bases unmatched: 5. Germline CDR1 is MNHNS and CDR2 is SASEGT. CDR3 length: 14 amino acids. The CDR3 sequence: CASSPPGQGAEQFF. CDR3 DNA sequence: TGTGCCAGCAGTCCTCCGGGACAGGGGGCTGAGCAGTTCTTC.

The V and J genes are TRBV7-2 and TRBJ2-7, with D uncertain. Per the germline V gene, CDR1 is SGHTA and CDR2 is FQGNSA. The CDR3 is 14 amino acids. Trimming took 8 bases from V and 0 from J, leaving 14 bases between them. This CDR3 reads CASSGRRSSYEQYF. CDR3 in DNA: TGTGCCAGCTCCGGCCGTAGGAGCTCCTACGAGCAGTACTTC.

CDR3 region: CASSESDTDTQYF. The CDR3 nucleotides read TGCGCCAGCAGTGAGTCGGACACAGATACGCAGTATTTT. The chain recombines TRBV10-1 with TRBJ2-3; D unclear. The V and J ends lost 0 bases and 2 bases respectively, with 3 bases between them. This CDR3 comprises 13 residues. Germline CDR1 and CDR2: WNHNN and SYGVQD (reference sequence).

This chain joins TRBV3-1 and TRBJ2-1; a weak D match, TRBD2 (6 bases). Germline loops: CDR1 LGHDT, CDR2 YNNKEL (reference sequence). Trimming took off 7 bases at V and 7 bases at J, with 14 bases between the two ends. CDR3 length equals 13 residues. The CDR3 DNA reads TGTGCCAGCACGGGGAGGCGCCTTAATGAGCAGTTCTTC. It codes for CASTGRRLNEQFF.

This chain links TRBV6-5 with TRBJ2-7; weak D call: TRBD2 (6 bases). The CDR3 has 14 residues. V shed 4 bases and J shed 9 bases, with 19 bases lying between them. Germline V gene sequence: CDR1 MNHEY, CDR2 SVGAGI. This chain's CDR3 is CASSLKRASVRQYF. DNA of the CDR3: TGTGCCAGCAGTTTAAAGCGGGCTTCTGTACGGCAGTACTTC.

This clonotype appeared a few times. V is TRBV7-3 and J is TRBJ2-1; D unresolved. CDR1 is SGHTA and CDR2 is FQGTGA in the germline V gene. The CDR3 contains 16 residues. V lost 5 bases to trimming and J lost 10 bases, with 24 bases between them. The CDR3 sequence is CASSPGPDLAVGEQFF. Written as DNA, the CDR3 is TGTGCCAGCAGCCCAGGACCAGACCTGGCTGTCGGGGAGCAGTTCTTC.